This note documents a single T cell receptor (beta chain) sequence. As handled by the study authors: Using reference gene primer amplification, nucleated cell counts were estimated. Here immunoSEQ multiplex PCR was the method, and the copy in TCRdb shows in-frame clones only, minus some. That table gives V, J and clone size, and the DNA gave D and trimming. The data contain a few hundred thousand clones, around 89% of them singletons. This record belongs to a study of blood T cell repertoires in COVID-19. Self-reported history from a screening survey and questionnaire set each donor's cohort. The CDR3 spans 17 residues. The V end lost 5 bases, the J end lost 0 bases, and 20 bases lay between the germline ends. Germline V gives CDR1 SGHAT, CDR2 FQNNGV.

What was sequenced was PBMCs or T cells enriched from blood (not recorded which). The chain carries TRBV11-2 and TRBJ2-7; no reliable D call. The receptor's source is a woman aged 40-49 years who had recovered from COVID-19. As DNA, the CDR3 is TGTGCCAGCAGCGAAGGCCTCAGACTCCGCATCTCCTACGAGCAGTACTTC. It specifies CASSEGLRLRISYEQYF.